The rows below give T cell receptor beta chains drawn from one sample of a study of T-cell memory formation after mild COVID-19. Via MiXCR, TCRdb re-called the 5' RACE reads, giving one row per CDR3 protein. The data hold 550,000 to 600,000 distinct CDR3 sequences, with less than 25% observed a single time. Sequencing was done on a sample of PBMCs or a T cell subset sorted from them (not recorded which). These receptor sequences come from an adult woman who had mild COVID-19 (a few samples of this study predate the infection). Cell type and time point are not known. Each CDR3 is given with its conserved first and last residue. The D gene is left open where the match is weak. Part of the rows lack a size; the others show once, few, many or a class for expanded clones.

CDR3 protein: CASSFGGGAFTDTQYF
clone size: few
V gene: TRBV3-1
CDR3 length: 16
D gene: .

CDR3 protein: CATSDSRLAKNIQYF
clone size: few
V gene: TRBV24-1
CDR3 length: 15
D gene: .

CDR3 protein: CASCTGYGTDTQYF
clone size: .
V gene: TRBV5-1
CDR3 length: 14
D gene: .

CDR3 protein: CASSLYKASADTQYF
clone size: many
V gene: TRBV7-2
CDR3 length: 15
D gene: .

CDR3 protein: CASSLVGGAVGREQYF
clone size: few
V gene: TRBV5-5
CDR3 length: 16
D gene: .

CDR3 protein: CASSLLDRGRLETQYF
clone size: few
V gene: TRBV5-5
CDR3 length: 16
D gene: TRBD1

CDR3 protein: CASSYGNTGELFF
clone size: .
V gene: TRBV12-3/TRBV12-4
CDR3 length: 13
D gene: .

CDR3 protein: CASSPGLASEQYF
clone size: few
V gene: TRBV5-1
CDR3 length: 13
D gene: TRBD2

CDR3 protein: CASRPGQGIVTGELFF
clone size: .
V gene: TRBV5-1
CDR3 length: 16
D gene: TRBD1

CDR3 protein: CASALTVTYEQYF
clone size: .
V gene: TRBV5-1
CDR3 length: 13
D gene: .

CDR3 protein: CASSLESGGHQPQHF
clone size: few
V gene: TRBV11-2
CDR3 length: 15
D gene: .

CDR3 protein: CSTRQGGYNTGELFF
clone size: few
V gene: TRBV19
CDR3 length: 15
D gene: .

CDR3 protein: CASSHLGGSAEQYF
clone size: .
V gene: TRBV7-9
CDR3 length: 14
D gene: TRBD2

CDR3 protein: CASSSGLPNTEAFF
clone size: many
V gene: TRBV5-6
CDR3 length: 14
D gene: .

CDR3 protein: CASSFGGYVNEQFF
clone size: few
V gene: TRBV7-2
CDR3 length: 14
D gene: .

CDR3 protein: CASSFGPGSGANVLTF
clone size: few
V gene: TRBV5-5
CDR3 length: 16
D gene: .

CDR3 protein: CASGRVIANTEAFF
clone size: few
V gene: TRBV13
CDR3 length: 14
D gene: .

CDR3 protein: CASSLRTSGETSSYEQYF
clone size: .
V gene: TRBV12-3/TRBV12-4
CDR3 length: 18
D gene: TRBD2

CDR3 protein: CASRFSGGGGYTF
clone size: .
V gene: TRBV12-3/TRBV12-4
CDR3 length: 13
D gene: .

CDR3 protein: CASSRDDQLAEAFF
clone size: few
V gene: TRBV7-3
CDR3 length: 14
D gene: .

CDR3 protein: CATNRDRGLAFF
clone size: few
V gene: TRBV10-3
CDR3 length: 12
D gene: TRBD1

CDR3 protein: CASSYLASRSGELFF
clone size: once
V gene: TRBV6-2/TRBV6-3
CDR3 length: 15
D gene: .

CDR3 protein: CASSIDPGQGILYTGELFF
clone size: .
V gene: TRBV19
CDR3 length: 19
D gene: TRBD1

CDR3 protein: CSVADSFQETQYF
clone size: .
V gene: TRBV29-1
CDR3 length: 13
D gene: .

CDR3 protein: CASSLAGTSVDNEQFF
clone size: .
V gene: TRBV5-1
CDR3 length: 16
D gene: TRBD2

CDR3 protein: CSVEPTGTNYGYTF
clone size: .
V gene: TRBV29-1
CDR3 length: 14
D gene: TRBD1

CDR3 protein: CASSQGGIDSYEQYF
clone size: .
V gene: TRBV4-1
CDR3 length: 15
D gene: .

CDR3 protein: CASSGRRQGIPSYEQYF
clone size: few
V gene: TRBV6-1
CDR3 length: 17
D gene: TRBD1

CDR3 protein: CASRLAGGGTDTQYF
clone size: few
V gene: TRBV6-2/TRBV6-3
CDR3 length: 15
D gene: TRBD2

CDR3 protein: CASSQGGTGYNEQFF
clone size: .
V gene: TRBV3-1
CDR3 length: 15
D gene: TRBD1

CDR3 protein: CASSLTSNYEQYF
clone size: few
V gene: TRBV5-1
CDR3 length: 13
D gene: .

CDR3 protein: CASSFATSHLTSGFF
clone size: once
V gene: TRBV6-2/TRBV6-3
CDR3 length: 15
D gene: TRBD2

CDR3 protein: CASSPYGGRAKDTQYF
clone size: .
V gene: TRBV12-3/TRBV12-4
CDR3 length: 16
D gene: TRBD2

CDR3 protein: CASQTDFPSGNTIYF
clone size: .
V gene: TRBV18
CDR3 length: 15
D gene: .

CDR3 protein: CAWSEGFKNIQYF
clone size: .
V gene: TRBV30
CDR3 length: 13
D gene: .

CDR3 protein: CSAARRQGAGDTQYF
clone size: once
V gene: TRBV20-1
CDR3 length: 15
D gene: TRBD1

CDR3 protein: CSVDAMDRGEDTQYF
clone size: few
V gene: TRBV29-1
CDR3 length: 15
D gene: TRBD1

CDR3 protein: CASSVGDSIYNEQFF
clone size: few
V gene: TRBV9
CDR3 length: 15
D gene: .

CDR3 protein: CASSELQDEQYF
clone size: .
V gene: TRBV7-6
CDR3 length: 12
D gene: .

CDR3 protein: CASSLVGDQAYEQYF
clone size: many
V gene: TRBV7-6
CDR3 length: 15
D gene: .

CDR3 protein: CASSFGGNTEALF
clone size: .
V gene: TRBV7-2
CDR3 length: 13
D gene: .

CDR3 protein: CASSTGPRTDTQYF
clone size: .
V gene: TRBV6-6
CDR3 length: 14
D gene: .

CDR3 protein: CSAREWEFDVGYTF
clone size: .
V gene: TRBV20-1
CDR3 length: 14
D gene: .

CDR3 protein: CASSHGGPYNEQFF
clone size: few
V gene: TRBV9
CDR3 length: 14
D gene: .

CDR3 protein: CAISQQNEQFF
clone size: .
V gene: TRBV10-3
CDR3 length: 11
D gene: .

CDR3 protein: CASTRTQVSQPQHF
clone size: .
V gene: TRBV2
CDR3 length: 14
D gene: .